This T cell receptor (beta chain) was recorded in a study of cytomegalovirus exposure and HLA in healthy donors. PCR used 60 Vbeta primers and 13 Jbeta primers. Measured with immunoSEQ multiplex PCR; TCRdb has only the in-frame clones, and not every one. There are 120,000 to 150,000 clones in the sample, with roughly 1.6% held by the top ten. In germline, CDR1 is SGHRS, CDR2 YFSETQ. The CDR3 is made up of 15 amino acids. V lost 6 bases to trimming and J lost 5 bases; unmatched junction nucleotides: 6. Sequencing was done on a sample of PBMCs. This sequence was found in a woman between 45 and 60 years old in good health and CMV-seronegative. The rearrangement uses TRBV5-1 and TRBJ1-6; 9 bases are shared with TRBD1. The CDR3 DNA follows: TGCGCCAGCACAGATCGGACAGGGGATAATTCACCCCTCCACTTT. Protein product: CASTDRTGDNSPLHF.